This T cell receptor (beta chain) was found in a study of blood T cell repertoires in COVID-19. Whole-study context: PBMCs, B-cell-depleted T cells, or T cells provided the cDNA or gDNA that made up the material.

Donors of Cohort 3 who recovered were those that had two negative PCRs, clearance, or symptom resolution. Using immunoSEQ multiplex PCR, the repertoire was profiled, and TCRdb retains in-frame clones only, with some absent. Of about 360,000 clones in the sample, more than 70% were seen once. Material for sequencing was PBMCs or T cells enriched from blood (not recorded which). This clonotype was sampled from a man aged 25 to 40 who had recovered from COVID-19.

The CDR3, as DNA: TGCGCCAGCAGTGAGTCGGTATCCAGAACGCAGTACTTC. Residues: CASSESVSRTQYF. V usage is TRBV10-1 and J usage is TRBJ2-7; D ambiguous. Trimming pared 0 bases from V and 9 bases from J, leaving 12 bases between. CDR3 length equals 13 residues. Germline CDR1 and CDR2: WNHNN and SYGVQD (reference sequence).